This T cell receptor (beta chain) came from a study of T cells in Graves' hyperthyroidism and ophthalmopathy. When ophthalmopathy did not progress within 18 months, Graves' hyperthyroidism was considered stable. Exclusion criteria comprised uncontrolled infection, other autoimmune disease, pregnancy or lactation. The PBMCs had their origin in 8.5 to 10 ml of fresh peripheral blood. Regarding the study as a whole: Most expanded thyroid clonotypes above 0.001 recurred in blood.

Amplification of TCR beta CDR3 regions was performed using RNA transcripts as template. First-round RT-PCR targeting the TCR CDR3 was performed with the HTBI primer set. TCRdb ran MiXCR on the multiplex PCR reads and lists one entry per CDR3 protein. The sample holds roughly 420,000 distinct CDR3 sequences, approximately 15% seen once. The V and J ends lost 0 bases and 1 base respectively, with 15 bases between them. Germline CDR1 reads LGHNA; CDR2 reads YNFKEQ. The CDR3 loop spans 17 amino acids. This clonotype was seen just once. Its antigen is currently unknown. This chain joins TRBV4-2 and TRBJ1-2; D perhaps matches TRBD1 (5 bases). The sample was blood. The source of this sequence is a young woman with Graves' hyperthyroidism. In DNA, the CDR3 is TGTGCCAGCAGCCAAGAAGGAGGCGAGGGGCTTAACTATGGCTACACCTTC. Residues: CASSQEGGEGLNYGYTF.